Following are 5 T cell receptor beta chains from one sample sequenced in a study of blood T cell repertoires in COVID-19. Profiling relied on immunoSEQ multiplex PCR, and the TCRdb table lists in-frame clones only, not all of them. Of approximately 300,000 clones listed, 90% are singletons. Sequencing was performed on PBMCs or T cells enriched from blood (not recorded which). These receptors originate from a woman under 40 who had been exposed to COVID-19.

The CDR3 region has the DNA TGTGCCAGCAGCAAACTAGCGGGGGAGCAGTTCTTC. This codes for CASSKLAGEQFF. The V and J genes are TRBV11-2 and TRBJ2-1; 10 positions match TRBD2. Germline lookup yields CDR1 SGHAT and CDR2 FQNNGV. CDR3 length equals 12 residues. The V segment lost 5 bases and the J segment 10 bases; nucleotides outside the gene matches: 2.

This chain links TRBV7-9 with TRBJ1-2, with TRBD1 matching 7 bases. Germline lookup yields CDR1 SEHNR and CDR2 FQNEAQ (reference sequence). J was trimmed by 6 bases and V by 5 bases; bases with no gene match: 12. CDR3 length: 15 residues. CDR3 loop: CASSREQQGRDGYTF. As DNA, the CDR3 is TGTGCCAGCAGCCGGGAACAACAGGGGCGGGATGGCTACACCTTC. Full variable domain (rest looked up from reference TRBV7-9 and TRBJ1-2): DTGVSQNPRHKITKRGQNVTFRCDPISEHNRLYWYRQTLGQGPEFLTYFQNEAQLEKSRLLSDRFSAERPKGSFSTLEIQRTEQGDSAMYLCASSREQQGRDGYTFGSGTRLTVV.

With regard to this clone: Other DNA sequences in this sample translate to the same CDR3. The chain has TRBV3-1 (or the pseudogene TRBV3-2) and TRBJ2-7; 9 bases are a match to TRBD1. The length of the CDR3 is 14 residues. The V segment lost 3 bases and the J segment 2 bases; nucleotides outside the gene matches: 2. In germline, CDR1 is LGHDT, CDR2 YNNKEL (reference sequence). The CDR3 loop is CASSQGQGPYEQYF. The CDR3 DNA is TGTGCCAGCAGCCAGGGACAGGGACCCTACGAGCAGTACTTC.

V is TRBV12-2 and J is TRBJ2-1; the table's D call TRBD1 went unverified against the DNA. TRBV12-2 counts as a pseudogene. CDR3 length equals 11 residues. Here the CDR3 DNA reads TGTGCAAGTCGCGGCCGAAGTGAGCAGTTCTTC. It is translated as CASRGRSEQFF.

The chain recombines TRBV7-9 with TRBJ1-1; the D is unclear. The CDR3 length is 13 residues. The V end was cut by 5 bases, the J end by 1 base, with 8 bases between. Germline CDR1 reads SEHNR; CDR2 reads FQNEAQ (reference sequence). The CDR3 DNA sequence: TGTGCCAGCAGCCAAAACAGGAACACTGAAGCTTTCTTT. The encoded protein is CASSQNRNTEAFF.